The 6 T cell receptor beta chains listed next were all sequenced from one sample in a study of T cell responses to AZD1222 COVID-19 vaccine. Repertoires were generated with immunoSEQ multiplex PCR, while TCRdb's copy carries only in-frame clones and drops some. This sample has about 140,000 clones, with roughly 90% found just once. Source: peripheral blood, taken on day 0 of AZD1222 vaccination. These receptors came from an adult in good health.

This clone came up a few times. V usage is TRBV11-1 and J usage is TRBJ1-1, with 7 bases matching TRBD1. Trimming cost V 5 bases and J 11 bases; bases outside gene matches: 8. Germline V gives CDR1 SGHAT, CDR2 FQDESV (reference sequence). There are 12 residues in the CDR3. CDR3 region: CASSQWTGEAFF. In DNA form, the CDR3 reads TGTGCCAGCAGCCAATGGACAGGAGAGGCTTTCTTT.

The genes are TRBV5-1 and TRBJ2-3; a weak D match, TRBD1 (5 bases). This CDR3 has 15 residues. Germline V gene data show CDR1 as SGHRS and CDR2 as YFSETQ. Trimming shortened V by 3 bases and J by 0 bases, and 11 bases separated the two germline ends. CDR3 bases: TGCGCCAGCAGCTGGGGCTGGCTAAGCACAGATACGCAGTATTTT. Translated, it gives CASSWGWLSTDTQYF. Looking up the rest from reference TRBV5-1 and TRBJ2-3 gives the full variable domain: KAGVTQTPRYLIKTRGQQVTLSCSPISGHRSVSWYQQTPGQGLQFLFEYFSETQRNKGNFPGRFSGRQFSNSRSEMNVSTLELGDSALYLCASSWGWLSTDTQYFGPGTRLTVL.

The chain recombines TRBV30 with TRBJ2-7, with a tentative D call TRBD2 (5 bases). CDR1 is GTSNPN and CDR2 is SVGIG in the germline V gene (reference sequence). The CDR3 is 13 amino acids. Trimming removed 0 bases at V and 4 bases at J, with 10 bases between. CDR3 sequence reads: CAWSVASWYEQYF. CDR3 bases: TGTGCCTGGAGTGTAGCTAGCTGGTACGAGCAGTACTTC.

This chain uses TRBV5-5 with TRBJ1-6, with 12 positions matching TRBD1. Germline V gene data show CDR1 as SGHKS and CDR2 as YYEKEE (reference sequence). Germline trimming cut 4 bases from V and 14 bases from J; bases unmatched to any gene: 7. This CDR3 is built from 14 residues. The CDR3 bases are TGTGCCAGCAGCCGGGACAGGGGGCCTTCGGCCCTCCACTTT. The encoded protein is CASSRDRGPSALHF.

This clone was detected only a few times. The chain recombines TRBV30 with TRBJ2-1; D is unresolved. Trimming cost V 0 bases and J 9 bases, with 9 bases left between them. The V gene's germline CDR1 is GTSNPN and CDR2 SVGIG (reference sequence). The length of the CDR3 is 12 residues. CDR3 loop: CAWSVRVAEQFF. The CDR3 DNA reads TGTGCCTGGAGTGTAAGGGTGGCTGAGCAGTTCTTC.

The rearrangement joins TRBV11-2 to TRBJ2-1; 10 bases are a match to TRBD2. The J segment lost 8 bases and the V segment lost 2 bases, leaving 18 bases of the junction unmatched. Germline lookup yields CDR1 SGHAT and CDR2 FQNNGV. This CDR3 is built from 19 residues. The chain's CDR3 is CASSLRPPLAGPATHEQFF. The DNA for the CDR3 is TGTGCCAGCAGCTTAAGGCCCCCACTAGCGGGACCCGCAACTCATGAGCAGTTCTTC.